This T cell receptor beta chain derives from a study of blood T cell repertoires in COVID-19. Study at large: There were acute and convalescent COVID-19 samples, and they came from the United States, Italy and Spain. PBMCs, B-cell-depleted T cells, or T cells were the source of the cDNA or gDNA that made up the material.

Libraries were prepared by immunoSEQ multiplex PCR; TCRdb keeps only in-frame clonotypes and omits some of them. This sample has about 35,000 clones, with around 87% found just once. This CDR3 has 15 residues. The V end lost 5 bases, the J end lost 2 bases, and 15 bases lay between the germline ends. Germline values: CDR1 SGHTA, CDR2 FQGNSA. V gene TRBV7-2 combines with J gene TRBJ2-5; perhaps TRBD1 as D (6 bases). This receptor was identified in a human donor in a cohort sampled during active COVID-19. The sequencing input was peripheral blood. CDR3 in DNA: TGTGCCAGCAGCCCGAACAGGGTACAGCAAGAGACCCAGTACTTC. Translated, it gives CASSPNRVQQETQYF.